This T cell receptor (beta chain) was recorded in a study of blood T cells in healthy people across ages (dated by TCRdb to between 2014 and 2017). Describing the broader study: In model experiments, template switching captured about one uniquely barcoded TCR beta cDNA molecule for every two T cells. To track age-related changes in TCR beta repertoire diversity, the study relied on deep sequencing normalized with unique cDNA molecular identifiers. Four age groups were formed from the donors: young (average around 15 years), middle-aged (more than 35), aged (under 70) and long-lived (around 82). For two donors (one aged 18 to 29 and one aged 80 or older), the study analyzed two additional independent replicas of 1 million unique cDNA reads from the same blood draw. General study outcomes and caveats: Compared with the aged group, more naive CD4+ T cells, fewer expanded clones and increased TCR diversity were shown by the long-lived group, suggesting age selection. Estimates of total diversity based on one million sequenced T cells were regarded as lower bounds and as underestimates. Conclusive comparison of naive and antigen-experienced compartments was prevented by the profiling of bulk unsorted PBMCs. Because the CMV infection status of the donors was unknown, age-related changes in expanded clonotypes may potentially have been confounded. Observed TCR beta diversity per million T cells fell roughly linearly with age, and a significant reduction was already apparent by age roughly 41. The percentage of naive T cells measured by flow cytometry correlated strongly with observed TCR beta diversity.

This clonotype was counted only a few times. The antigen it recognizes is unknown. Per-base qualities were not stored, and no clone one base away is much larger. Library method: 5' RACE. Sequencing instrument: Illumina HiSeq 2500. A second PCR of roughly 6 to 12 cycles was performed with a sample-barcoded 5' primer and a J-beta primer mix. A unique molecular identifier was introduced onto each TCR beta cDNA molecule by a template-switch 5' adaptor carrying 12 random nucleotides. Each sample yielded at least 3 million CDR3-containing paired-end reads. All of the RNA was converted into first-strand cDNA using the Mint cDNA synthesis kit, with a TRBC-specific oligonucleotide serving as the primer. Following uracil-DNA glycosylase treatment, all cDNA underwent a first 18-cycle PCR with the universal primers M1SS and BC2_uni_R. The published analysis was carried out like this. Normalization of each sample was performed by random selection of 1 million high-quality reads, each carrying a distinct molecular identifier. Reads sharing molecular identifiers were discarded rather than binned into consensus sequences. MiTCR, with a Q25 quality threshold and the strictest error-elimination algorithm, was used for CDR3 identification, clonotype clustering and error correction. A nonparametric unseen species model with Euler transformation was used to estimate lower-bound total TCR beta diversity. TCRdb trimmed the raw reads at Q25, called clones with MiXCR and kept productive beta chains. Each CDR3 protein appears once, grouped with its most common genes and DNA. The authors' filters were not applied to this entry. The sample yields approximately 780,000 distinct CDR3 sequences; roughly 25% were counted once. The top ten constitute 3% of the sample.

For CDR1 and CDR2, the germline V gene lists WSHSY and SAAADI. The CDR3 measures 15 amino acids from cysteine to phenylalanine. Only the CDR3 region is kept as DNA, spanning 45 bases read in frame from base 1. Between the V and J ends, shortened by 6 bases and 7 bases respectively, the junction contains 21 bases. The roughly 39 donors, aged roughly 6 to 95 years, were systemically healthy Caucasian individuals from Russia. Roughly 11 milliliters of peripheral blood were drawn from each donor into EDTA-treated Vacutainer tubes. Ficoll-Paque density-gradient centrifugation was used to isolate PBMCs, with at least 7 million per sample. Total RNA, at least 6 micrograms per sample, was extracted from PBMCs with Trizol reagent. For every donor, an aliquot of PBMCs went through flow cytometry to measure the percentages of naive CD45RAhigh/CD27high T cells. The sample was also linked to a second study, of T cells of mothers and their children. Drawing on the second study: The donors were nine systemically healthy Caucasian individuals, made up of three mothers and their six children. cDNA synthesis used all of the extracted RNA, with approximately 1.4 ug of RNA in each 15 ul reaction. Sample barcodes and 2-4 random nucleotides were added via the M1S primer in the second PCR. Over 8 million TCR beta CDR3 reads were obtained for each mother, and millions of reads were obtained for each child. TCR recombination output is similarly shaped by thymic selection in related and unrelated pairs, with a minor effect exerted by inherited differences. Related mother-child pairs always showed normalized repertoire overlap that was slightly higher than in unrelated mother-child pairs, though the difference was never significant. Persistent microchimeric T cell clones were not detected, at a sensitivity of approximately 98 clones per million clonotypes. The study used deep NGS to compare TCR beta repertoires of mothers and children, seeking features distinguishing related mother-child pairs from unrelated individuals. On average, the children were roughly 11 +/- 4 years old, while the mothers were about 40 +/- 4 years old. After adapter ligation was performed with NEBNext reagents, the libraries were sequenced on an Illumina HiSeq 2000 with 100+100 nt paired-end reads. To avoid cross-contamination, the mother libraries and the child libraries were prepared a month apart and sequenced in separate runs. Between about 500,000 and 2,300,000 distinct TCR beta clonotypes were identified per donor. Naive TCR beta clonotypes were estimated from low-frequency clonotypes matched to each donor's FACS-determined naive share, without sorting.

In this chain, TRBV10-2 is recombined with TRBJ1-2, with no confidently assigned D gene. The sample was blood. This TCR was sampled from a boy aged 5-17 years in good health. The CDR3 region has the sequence CASSEILPGGCGYTF. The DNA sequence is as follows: TGCGCCAGCAGCGAGATACTCCCAGGAGGGTGTGGCTACACCTTC.